Below, 18 T cell receptor beta chains from the same sample are listed, as sequenced in a study of vaccination and CD4 T cells after COVID-19. Their antigen targets remain unknown. As for treatment: roughly 10-day PBMC culture with coronavirus spike peptide pools or control peptides (ViraFEST assay). The Oncomine TCR Beta short-read assay sequenced DNA from cultured CD4+ T cells. TCRdb recomputed calls from the PCR reads with MiXCR, one row per CDR3 protein. Here the sample spans around 2,800 distinct CDR3 sequences, under 25% being singletons. Sequencing input: CD4+ T cells from blood, cultured in vitro. The receptors were sampled from a human donor who had recovered from COVID-19.

This clonotype appeared a few times. This chain uses TRBV20-1 with TRBJ2-1; 10 bases line up with TRBD2. This CDR3 has 13 amino acids. V was pared by 4 bases and J by 7 bases, with 4 bases of the junction left unmatched. Germline CDR1 DFQATT, CDR2 SNEGSKA (reference sequence). The CDR3 loop is CSATKTSGNEQFF. The CDR3 DNA reads TGCAGTGCTACAAAGACTAGCGGGAATGAGCAGTTCTTC.

This clonotype was detected only a few times. The chain joins TRBV6-4 to TRBJ1-2; D not certain. V was cut by 8 bases and J by 9 bases, with 22 bases left in between. CDR1 and CDR2 (germline): MRHNA, SNTAGT. The length of the CDR3 is 14 residues. CDR3 bases: TGTGCCAGCTTGATGCCGGGCGAGGGCAAGAGCTACACCTTC. Translated, it gives CASLMPGEGKSYTF.

This chain joins TRBV5-1 and TRBJ2-5; TRBD1 agrees at 7 bases. The CDR3 contains 15 residues. The V gene end was trimmed by 2 bases and the J gene end by 5 bases; junction bases not matched to a gene: 9. The germline V gene encodes CDR1 SGHRS and CDR2 YFSETQ. CDR3 nucleotide sequence: TGCGCCAGCAGCTTCGACAGGGTTGGGATGGAGACCCAGTACTTC. Encoded protein: CASSFDRVGMETQYF.

This clonotype has a handful of counts. J is TRBJ1-2 and V is TRBV29-1; D not certain. In germline, CDR1 is SQVTM, CDR2 ANQGSEA. Trimming cost V 3 bases and J 8 bases, with 7 bases left between them. This CDR3 comprises 10 residues. This CDR3 reads CSVDEAGYTF. Written as DNA, the CDR3 is TGCAGCGTTGACGAGGCGGGCTACACCTTC.

The chain employs TRBV18 and TRBJ1-3; possibly TRBD1 for D (6 bases). The CDR3 runs to 13 residues. Trimming took off 5 bases at V and 4 bases at J, with 9 bases between the two ends. Germline V gene data show CDR1 as KGHSH and CDR2 as LQKENI. The CDR3 nucleotides read TGTGCCAGCTCAACAGGGTACGGAAACACCATATATTTT. This gives the protein CASSTGYGNTIYF.

This clonotype has a single count. The chain uses TRBV5-1 and TRBJ2-1, with unresolved D. Per the germline V gene, CDR1 is SGHRS and CDR2 is YFSETQ. The CDR3 totals 13 residues. V was shortened by 5 bases and J by 3 bases, with 9 bases between the two germline ends. CDR3 DNA sequence: TGCGCCAGCAGTTCGGACGGCTACAATGAGCAGTTCTTC. Protein product: CASSSDGYNEQFF.

This clonotype occurred a few times. The gene calls are TRBV29-1 and TRBJ2-2; D may be TRBD1 (7 bases). CDR1 and CDR2 from the germline V gene are SQVTM and ANQGSEA. Trimming stripped 7 bases from V and 5 bases from J, with 17 bases between. The CDR3 is made up of 14 amino acids. CDR3 sequence (DNA): TGCAGCGCCAGACTGGCAGGGGGGACCGGGGAGCTGTTTTTT. Its translation is CSARLAGGTGELFF.

This rearrangement joins TRBV6-1 to TRBJ1-5, with TRBD1 matching 11 bases. Germline loops: CDR1 MNHNS, CDR2 SASEGT. J was trimmed by 0 bases and V by 6 bases; bases with no gene match: 10. This CDR3 region has 18 residues. CDR3 sequence reads: CASSTGQGGPYSNQPQHF. The CDR3 coding sequence is TGTGCCAGCAGCACGGGACAGGGGGGCCCTTATAGCAATCAGCCCCAGCATTTT.

This clonotype was counted a few times. This CDR3 is CASNHGTSYREQFF. In DNA, the CDR3 is TGTGCCAGCAACCACGGGACTAGCTATAGGGAGCAGTTCTTC. The rearrangement joins TRBV27 to TRBJ2-1, with TRBD2 identical over 9 bases. Germline V gene lookup returns CDR1 MNHEY and CDR2 SMNVEV (reference sequence). Trimming removed 7 bases from V and 10 bases from J; junction bases left unmatched: 11. CDR3 length equals 14 residues.

This chain links TRBV12-3 or TRBV12-4 with TRBJ2-5; D might be TRBD1 or TRBD2, each matching 5 bases. Trimming removed 7 bases from V and 7 bases from J, with 22 bases in between. The CDR3 length is 15 residues. This chain's CDR3 is CASTGGTPTHGTQYF. The CDR3 nucleotides are TGTGCCAGCACGGGTGGGACGCCGACCCACGGGACCCAGTACTTC.

This rearrangement joins TRBV12-3 or TRBV12-4 to TRBJ2-3; D gene uncertain. This CDR3 has 14 amino acids. The ends were cut back, 8 bases at V and 0 bases at J, with 12 bases in the middle. The CDR3 DNA reads TGTGCCAGCCCCTCCGCCGTTAGCACAGATACGCAGTATTTT. Protein: CASPSAVSTDTQYF.

This clonotype has a handful of counts. The chain joins TRBV27 to TRBJ1-1; D gene unclear. The CDR3 covers 14 residues. Germline V gives CDR1 MNHEY, CDR2 SMNVEV (reference sequence). Trimming stripped 4 bases from V and 1 base from J, with 10 bases between. The chain's CDR3 is CASSSGRANTEAFF. In DNA, the CDR3 is TGTGCCAGCAGTTCTGGACGGGCGAACACTGAAGCTTTCTTT.

The chain is built from TRBV12-3 or TRBV12-4 and TRBJ2-7; D is unresolved. Deletions cut 7 bases from V and 0 bases from J, with 13 bases between. The CDR3 consists of 14 residues. CDR3 in amino acids: CASKRTASSYEQYF. In nucleotides, the CDR3 is TGTGCCAGCAAGAGGACGGCGAGCTCCTACGAGCAGTACTTC.

This clonotype was seen more than once but under ten times. The chain links TRBV6-1 to TRBJ1-1, with D possibly matching TRBD1 (6 bases). The CDR3 spans 14 residues. Germline lookup yields CDR1 MNHNS and CDR2 SASEGT. Deletions cut 7 bases from V and 1 base from J, with 13 bases between. The CDR3 DNA reads TGTGCCAGCATGGACAGATGGGGGAACACTGAAGCTTTCTTT. It yields the protein CASMDRWGNTEAFF.

The chain has TRBV6-5 and TRBJ2-1; 10 bases are shared with TRBD2. Germline values: CDR1 MNHEY, CDR2 SVGAGI. J was trimmed by 4 bases and V by 4 bases; bases with no gene match: 7. The CDR3 consists of 16 residues. CDR3 nucleotide sequence: TGTGCCAGCAGTTGGGGGGGACTAGCGAGTTACAATGAGCAGTTCTTC. This sequence encodes CASSWGGLASYNEQFF.

This clonotype was seen only a few times. This chain connects TRBV28 to TRBJ2-1; TRBD2 is a possible D gene (6 bases). The CDR3 length is 13 residues. CDR1 and CDR2 from the germline V gene are MDHEN and SYDVKM. Trimming stripped 8 bases from V and 6 bases from J, with 14 bases between. In DNA form, the CDR3 reads TGTGCCAGCGATACCGGGACTGTCAATGAGCAGTTCTTC. Amino acids: CASDTGTVNEQFF. The full variable domain, its missing parts supplied by reference TRBV28 and TRBJ2-1, is DVKVTQSSRYLVKRTGEKVFLECVQDMDHENMFWYRQDPGLGLRLIYFSYDVKMKEKGDIPEGYSVSREKKERFSLILESASTNQTSMYLCASDTGTVNEQFFGPGTRLTVL.

The chain carries TRBV20-1 and TRBJ2-5, with TRBD2 identical over 9 bases. V lost 6 bases and J lost 0; bases outside the gene matches: 5. Germline V lookup: CDR1 DFQATT, CDR2 SNEGSKA (reference sequence). This CDR3 has 14 residues. CDR3 bases: TGCAGTGCCGACGCGGGGGGGTACCAAGAGACCCAGTACTTC. Protein product: CSADAGGYQETQYF.

This clonotype occurred a few times. The chain employs TRBV6-1 and TRBJ1-1; D is perhaps TRBD1 (6 bases). Germline V gene lookup returns CDR1 MNHNS and CDR2 SASEGT. The CDR3 covers 12 residues. Trimming shortened V by 7 bases and J by 7 bases, and 13 bases separated the two germline ends. Here the CDR3 reads CASIKQGHEAFF. CDR3 DNA sequence: TGTGCCAGCATCAAACAGGGACATGAAGCTTTCTTT.